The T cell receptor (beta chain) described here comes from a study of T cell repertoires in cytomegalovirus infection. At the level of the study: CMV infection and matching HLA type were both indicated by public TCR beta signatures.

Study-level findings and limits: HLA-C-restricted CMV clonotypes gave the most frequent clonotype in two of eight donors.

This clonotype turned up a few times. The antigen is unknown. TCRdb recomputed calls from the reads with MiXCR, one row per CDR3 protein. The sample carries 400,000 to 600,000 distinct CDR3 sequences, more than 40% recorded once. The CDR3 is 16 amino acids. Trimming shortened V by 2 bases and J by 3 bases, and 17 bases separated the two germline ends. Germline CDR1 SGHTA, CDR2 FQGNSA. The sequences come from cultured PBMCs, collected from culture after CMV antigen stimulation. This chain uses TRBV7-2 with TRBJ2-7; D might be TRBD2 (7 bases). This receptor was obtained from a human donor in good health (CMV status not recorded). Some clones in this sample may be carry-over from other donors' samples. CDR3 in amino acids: CASSLLIRGAHYEQYF. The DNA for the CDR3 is TGTGCCAGCAGCTTACTAATTCGGGGGGCCCACTACGAGCAGTACTTC.